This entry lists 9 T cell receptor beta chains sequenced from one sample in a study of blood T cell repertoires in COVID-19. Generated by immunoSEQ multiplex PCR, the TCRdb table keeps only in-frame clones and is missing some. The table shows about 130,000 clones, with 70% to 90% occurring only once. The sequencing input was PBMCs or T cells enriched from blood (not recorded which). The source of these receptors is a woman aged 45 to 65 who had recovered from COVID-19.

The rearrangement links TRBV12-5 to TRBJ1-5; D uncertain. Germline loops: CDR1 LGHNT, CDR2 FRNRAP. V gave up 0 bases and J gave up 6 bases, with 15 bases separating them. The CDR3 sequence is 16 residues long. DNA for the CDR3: TGTGCTAGTGGTTTGGTACTGGGCATTTTAGGTCAGCCCCAGCATTTT. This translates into CASGLVLGILGQPQHF. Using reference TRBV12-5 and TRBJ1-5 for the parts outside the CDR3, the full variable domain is DARVTQTPRHKVTEMGQEVTMRCQPILGHNTVFWYRQTMMQGLELLAYFRNRAPLDDSGMPKDRFSAEMPDATLATLKIQPSEPRDSAVYFCASGLVLGILGQPQHFGDGTRLSIL.

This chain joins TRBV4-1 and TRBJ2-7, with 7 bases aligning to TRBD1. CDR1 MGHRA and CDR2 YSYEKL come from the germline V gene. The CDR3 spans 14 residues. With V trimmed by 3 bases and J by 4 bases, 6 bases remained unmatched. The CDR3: CASSHRDRGYEQYF. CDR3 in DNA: TGCGCCAGCAGCCACCGGGACAGAGGATACGAGCAGTACTTC.

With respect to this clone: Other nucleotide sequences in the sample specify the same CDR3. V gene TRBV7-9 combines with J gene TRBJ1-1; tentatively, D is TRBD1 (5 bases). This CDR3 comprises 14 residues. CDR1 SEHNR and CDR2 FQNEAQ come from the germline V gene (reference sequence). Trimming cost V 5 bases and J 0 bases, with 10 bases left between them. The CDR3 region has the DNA TGTGCCAGCAGCCTATGGACATTGAACACTGAAGCTTTCTTT. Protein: CASSLWTLNTEAFF. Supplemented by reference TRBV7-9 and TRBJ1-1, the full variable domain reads DTGVSQNPRHKITKRGQNVTFRCDPISEHNRLYWYRQTLGQGPEFLTYFQNEAQLEKSRLLSDRFSAERPKGSFSTLEIQRTEQGDSAMYLCASSLWTLNTEAFFGQGTRLTVV.

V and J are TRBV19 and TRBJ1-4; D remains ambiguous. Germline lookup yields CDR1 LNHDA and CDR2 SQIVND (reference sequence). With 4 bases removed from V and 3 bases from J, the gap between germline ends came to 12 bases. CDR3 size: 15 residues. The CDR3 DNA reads TGTGCCAGTAGTAGCACCGGGAGTGCTAATGAAAAACTGTTTTTT. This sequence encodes CASSSTGSANEKLFF. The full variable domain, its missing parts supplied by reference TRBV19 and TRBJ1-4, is DGGITQSPKYLFRKEGQNVTLSCEQNLNHDAMYWYRQDPGQGLRLIYYSQIVNDFQKGDIAEGYSVSREKKESFPLTVTSAQKNPTAFYLCASSSTGSANEKLFFGSGTQLSVL.

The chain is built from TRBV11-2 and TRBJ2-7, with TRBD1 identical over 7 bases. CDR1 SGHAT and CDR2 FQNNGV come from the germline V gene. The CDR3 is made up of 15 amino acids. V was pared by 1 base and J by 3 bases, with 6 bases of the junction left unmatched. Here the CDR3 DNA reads TGTGCCAGCAGCTTAGGACAGGGTGGAGTCTACGAGCAGTACTTC. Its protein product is CASSLGQGGVYEQYF.

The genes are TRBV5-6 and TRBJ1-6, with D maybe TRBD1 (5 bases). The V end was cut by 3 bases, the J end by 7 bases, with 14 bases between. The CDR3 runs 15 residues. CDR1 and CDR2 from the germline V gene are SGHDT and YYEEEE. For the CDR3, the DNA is TGTGCCAGCAGCTGGGGAGGGGTCAAGAATTCACCCCTCCACTTT. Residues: CASSWGGVKNSPLHF.

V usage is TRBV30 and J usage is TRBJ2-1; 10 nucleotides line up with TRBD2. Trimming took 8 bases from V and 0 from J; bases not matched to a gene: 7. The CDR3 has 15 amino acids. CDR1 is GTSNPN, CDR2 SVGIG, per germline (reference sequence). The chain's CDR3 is CAIASGGHSYNEQFF. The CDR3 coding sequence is TGTGCCATAGCTAGCGGGGGCCACTCCTACAATGAGCAGTTCTTC.

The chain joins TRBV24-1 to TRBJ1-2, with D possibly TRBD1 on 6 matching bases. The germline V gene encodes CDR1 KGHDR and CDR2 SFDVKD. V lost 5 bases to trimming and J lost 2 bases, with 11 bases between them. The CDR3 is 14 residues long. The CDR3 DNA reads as TGTGCCACCAGTGCCAACGGACAGAACTATGGCTACACCTTC. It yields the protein CATSANGQNYGYTF.

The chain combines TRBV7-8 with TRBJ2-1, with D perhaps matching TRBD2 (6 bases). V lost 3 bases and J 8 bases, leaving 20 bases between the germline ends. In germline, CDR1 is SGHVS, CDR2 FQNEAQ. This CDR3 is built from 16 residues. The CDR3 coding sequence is TGTGCCAGCAGCTTGCGTCCTAGCGCGCAGGTCGATGAGCAGTTCTTC. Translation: CASSLRPSAQVDEQFF.